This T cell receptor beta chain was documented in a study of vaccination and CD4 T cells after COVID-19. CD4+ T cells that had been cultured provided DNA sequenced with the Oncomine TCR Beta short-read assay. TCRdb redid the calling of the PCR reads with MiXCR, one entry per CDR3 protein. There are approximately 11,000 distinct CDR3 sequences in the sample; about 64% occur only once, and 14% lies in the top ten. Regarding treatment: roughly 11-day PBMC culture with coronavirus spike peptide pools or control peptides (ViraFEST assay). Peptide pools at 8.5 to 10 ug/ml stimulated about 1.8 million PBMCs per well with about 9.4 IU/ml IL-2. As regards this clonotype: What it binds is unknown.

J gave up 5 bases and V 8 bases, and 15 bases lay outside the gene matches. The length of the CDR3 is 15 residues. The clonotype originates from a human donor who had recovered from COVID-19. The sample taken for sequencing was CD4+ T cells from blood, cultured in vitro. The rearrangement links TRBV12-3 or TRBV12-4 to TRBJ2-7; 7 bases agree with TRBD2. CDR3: CASSRRGRAINEQYF. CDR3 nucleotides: TGTGCCAGCTCTCGTCGGGGGAGGGCCATCAACGAGCAGTACTTC.